This T cell receptor beta chain derives from a study of T cells in Graves' hyperthyroidism and ophthalmopathy. Findings of the study overall: Most thyroid clonotypes expanded above 0.001 appeared in blood too.

The sample holds many counts of this clonotype. Its antigen is unidentified. Patients having uncontrolled infection, another autoimmune disease, pregnancy or lactation were not included. The CDR3 has 15 residues. The ends lost 3 bases at V and 4 bases at J; junction bases unmatched: 2. Germline CDR1 is MDHEN and CDR2 is SYDVKM. TCR beta CDR3 regions were amplified from RNA. HTBI primers were employed in a first-round RT-PCR of the TCR CDR3. TCRdb analysed the multiplex PCR reads with MiXCR anew, one entry per CDR3 protein. The repertoire includes hundreds of thousands of distinct CDR3 sequences, approximately 14% of them detected once, and 10% sits in the top ten.

The sample was blood. The receptor was derived from a woman aged 18 to 35 with Graves' hyperthyroidism. J is TRBJ2-3 and V is TRBV28; TRBD2 aligns across 12 bases. The CDR3 loop is CASSLLAGGSDTQYF. The CDR3 region has the DNA TGTGCCAGCAGTTTGCTAGCGGGAGGGTCAGATACGCAGTATTTT.